A selection of T cell receptor beta chains follows, all from one sample in a study of T-cell reconstitution after alpha-beta-depleted transplantation in children. Via MiXCR, TCRdb re-called the PCR reads, giving one row per CDR3 protein. The data hold 200,000 to 250,000 distinct CDR3 sequences, with about 8.2% observed a single time. The sample in question was PBMCs, mostly from graft donor cells, obtained 360 days after TCRalphabeta/CD19-depleted stem cell transplant. These receptor sequences come from a male patient aged 2-10 years who had a stem cell transplant for acute myeloid leukemia, so the T cells may come from the graft donor. Both conserved end residues are part of each CDR3. The D gene is left open where the match is weak. Clone size is stated in some rows and not others, as once, few, many or a class when expanded.

D gene	clone size	V gene	J gene	CDR3 DNA	CDR3 protein
.	many	TRBV5-1	TRBJ2-3	TGCGCCAGCAGCTTGGGCAGGGCCACAGATACGCAGTATTTT	CASSLGRATDTQYF
.	many	TRBV5-1	TRBJ2-1	TGCGCCAGCAGCTACTCACAGGGAGAGCAGTTCTTC	CASSYSQGEQFF
.	few	TRBV21-1	TRBJ2-7	TGTGCCAGCAGCAAAGGGAGGGGAACCCATCTACTAGCGGGAGAAGAGGGGGTCCACGAGCAGTACTTC	CASSKGRGTHLLAGEEGVHEQYF
.	few	TRBV7-3	TRBJ2-3	TGTGCCAGCAGCTCGCCCATCACAGATACGCAGTATTTT	CASSSPITDTQYF
.	few	TRBV7-2	TRBJ2-7	TGTGCCAGCAGCGCCAGCTCCTACGAGCAGTACTTC	CASSASSYEQYF
TRBD1	.	TRBV7-9	TRBJ2-5	TGTGCCAGCAGCTACAGTTTGATTGGACAGGGGGGAGAGACCCAGTACTTC	CASSYSLIGQGGETQYF
TRBD2	few	TRBV7-2	TRBJ2-7	TGTGCCAGCAGCTCAATAGCGGGGGTGCTTTCCGAGCAGTACTTC	CASSSIAGVLSEQYF
.	few	TRBV19	TRBJ2-3	TGTGCCAGCCACACCCGAACTGACACAGATACGCAGTATTTT	CASHTRTDTDTQYF
TRBD2	few	TRBV7-2	TRBJ2-1	TGTGCCAGCAGCCAGCGGGGGGTCGGCTCCTACAATGAGCAGTTCTTC	CASSQRGVGSYNEQFF
TRBD2	.	TRBV7-2	TRBJ2-1	TGTGCCAGCAGCTTAATTGTGGGAGGGCCGCCCTACAATGAGCAGTTCTTC	CASSLIVGGPPYNEQFF
.	few	TRBV9	TRBJ1-1	TGTGCCAGCAGCGTAGACTTGGGACAGAACACTGAAGCTTTCTTT	CASSVDLGQNTEAFF
TRBD1	few	TRBV29-1	TRBJ2-5	TGCAGCGTTGCAGGGGGGGACAGGGGTTTTAAGACCCAGTACTTC	CSVAGGDRGFKTQYF
TRBD2	few	TRBV4-3	TRBJ2-3	TGCGCCAGCAGCCTCCGGGCCCCTAGCGGGCTTAGCACAGATACGCAGTATTTT	CASSLRAPSGLSTDTQYF
.	many	TRBV7-2	TRBJ2-4	TGTGCCAGCAGCCCCTCCTCGGGCACGGCCAAAAACATTCAGTACTTC	CASSPSSGTAKNIQYF
TRBD2	.	TRBV7-2	TRBJ2-7	TGTGCCAGCAGCGTTGGACTAGCGGCGAGCGAGCAGTACTTC	CASSVGLAASEQYF
.	.	TRBV12-3/TRBV12-4	TRBJ2-1	TGTGCCAGCAGCACCCACCGGGACTTCACCTACAATGAGCAGTTCTTC	CASSTHRDFTYNEQFF
TRBD2	few	TRBV5-1	TRBJ2-3	TGCGCCAGCAGCTTAGCGGGAGCGGCTGCTGGGGGCACAGATACGCAGTATTTT	CASSLAGAAAGGTDTQYF
.	many	TRBV5-6	TRBJ2-4	TGTGCCAGCAGCTTAGGCCAAAACATTCAGTACTTC	CASSLGQNIQYF
.	many	TRBV20-1	TRBJ1-5	TGCAGTGCTAGAGATTTGGGGATGAGCAATCAGCCCCAGCATTTT	CSARDLGMSNQPQHF
.	few	TRBV7-2	TRBJ1-1	TGTGCCAGCAGCTTAGGCCACCTGGGCACTGAAGCTTTCTTT	CASSLGHLGTEAFF
TRBD1	many	TRBV12-3/TRBV12-4	TRBJ1-1	TGTGCCAGCAGTCGGGACAGATGGGACACTGAAGCTTTCTTT	CASSRDRWDTEAFF
TRBD2	.	TRBV5-1	TRBJ2-3	TGCGCCAGCAGCTTGGCGACTAGCGGGAGAGATACGCAGTATTTT	CASSLATSGRDTQYF
.	few	TRBV6-1	TRBJ1-1	TGTGCCAGCAGTGAATGGGAACCAGGGATGAACACTGAAGCTTTCTTT	CASSEWEPGMNTEAFF
TRBD2	.	TRBV27	TRBJ2-1	TGTGCCAGCAGTTTAATGGGCGGGAGGGCCAATGAGCAGTTCTTC	CASSLMGGRANEQFF
TRBD2	.	TRBV20-1	TRBJ2-5	TGCAGTGCTAATATACTAGCGGGAGGACAAGAGACCCAGTACTTC	CSANILAGGQETQYF
.	few	TRBV20-1	TRBJ2-2	TGCAGTGCTAGAGAGGCCCTTAGGCCCGGGGAGCTGTTTTTT	CSAREALRPGELFF
TRBD1	few	TRBV20-1	TRBJ1-4	TGCAGTGCCGAAGACAGGGGAAATGAAAAACTGTTTTTT	CSAEDRGNEKLFF
TRBD1	many	TRBV4-2	TRBJ2-1	TGTGCCAGCAGCCAAACCACAGGGGGCCATGGGAATGAGCAGTTCTTC	CASSQTTGGHGNEQFF
.	few	TRBV12-3/TRBV12-4	TRBJ1-1	TGTGCCAGCACCGTCGCCACAGCTACGAACACTGAAGCTTTCTTT	CASTVATATNTEAFF
TRBD2	many	TRBV7-9	TRBJ2-3	TGTGCCAGCAGCTTAGGCGGACTAGGGATAGCAGATACGCAGTATTTT	CASSLGGLGIADTQYF
TRBD1	many	TRBV4-1	TRBJ2-2	TGCGCCAGCAGCCAACGGGACAGGGGGCGGTCCGGGGAGCTGTTTTTT	CASSQRDRGRSGELFF
.	many	TRBV18	TRBJ2-2	TGTGCCAGCTCACCAGCCCAACAGCCTTGGGAGCTGTTTTTT	CASSPAQQPWELFF
TRBD1	many	TRBV12-3/TRBV12-4	TRBJ1-1	TGTGCCAGCAGTCTGACAGGGACTGAAGCTTTCTTT	CASSLTGTEAFF
.	few	TRBV5-1	TRBJ1-2	TGCGCCAGCAGCTTAGAGTTGAGCTATGGCTACACCTTC	CASSLELSYGYTF
TRBD1	.	TRBV4-1	TRBJ2-1	TGCGCCAGCAGCCAAGATCGAGGGGGCTTTGAGCAGTTCTTC	CASSQDRGGFEQFF
TRBD2	.	TRBV7-9	TRBJ2-1	TGTGCCAGCAGCTTAGAGCCAGCGGGGGGAAGGTATGAGCAGTTCTTC	CASSLEPAGGRYEQFF
.	many	TRBV11-2	TRBJ1-1	TGTGCCAGCAGCTTAGGACCCGGCACTGAAGCTTTCTTT	CASSLGPGTEAFF
TRBD1	.	TRBV7-6	TRBJ2-1	TGTGCCAGCAGCCGCTGGACAGGGGTGGATCTTGAGCAGTTCTTC	CASSRWTGVDLEQFF
TRBD1	.	TRBV20-1	TRBJ2-3	TGCAGTGCTACGCGGACAGGCCGTCGCACAGATACGCAGTATTTT	CSATRTGRRTDTQYF
TRBD1	.	TRBV6-5	TRBJ1-1	TGTGCCAGCAGTTACTCGCTATCCCCCTTACAGGGGGCGCGAACTGAAGCTTTCTTT	CASSYSLSPLQGARTEAFF
.	many	TRBV12-3/TRBV12-4	TRBJ2-7	TGTGCCAGCAGCGGTCCATTCTACGAGCAGTACTTC	CASSGPFYEQYF
.	few	TRBV20-1	TRBJ2-7	TGCAGTGCCCCCCGGCTGCTTGGCGGCTACCCCTACGAGCAGTACTTC	CSAPRLLGGYPYEQYF
TRBD2	few	TRBV7-2	TRBJ2-1	TGTGCCAGCAGCTTACTTCGCGGGAGGGTCAATGAGCAGTTCTTC	CASSLLRGRVNEQFF